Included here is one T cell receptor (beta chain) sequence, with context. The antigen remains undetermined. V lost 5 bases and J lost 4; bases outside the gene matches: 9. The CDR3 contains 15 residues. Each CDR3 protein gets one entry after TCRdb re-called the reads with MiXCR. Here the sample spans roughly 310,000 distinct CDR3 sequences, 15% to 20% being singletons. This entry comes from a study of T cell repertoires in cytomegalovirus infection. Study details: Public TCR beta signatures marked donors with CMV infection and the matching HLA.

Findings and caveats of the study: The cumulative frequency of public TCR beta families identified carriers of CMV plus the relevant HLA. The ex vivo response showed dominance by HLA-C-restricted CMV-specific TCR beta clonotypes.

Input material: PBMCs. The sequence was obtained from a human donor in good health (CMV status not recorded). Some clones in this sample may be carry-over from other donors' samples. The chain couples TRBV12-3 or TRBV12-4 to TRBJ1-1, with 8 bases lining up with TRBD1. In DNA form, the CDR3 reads TGTGCCAGCAGTCGGACAGGGACTGGAGGCACTGAAGCTTTCTTT. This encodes CASSRTGTGGTEAFF.